The source of this T cell receptor beta chain is a study of PD-L1 blockade in urothelial cancer. Produced via immunoSEQ multiplex PCR; TCRdb's table is partial and in-frame only. This sample carries 50,000 to 75,000 clones, approximately 75% of them seen once, and the ten largest clones take 1.6%. As to time point: pretreatment peripheral blood. The CDR3 covers 13 residues. CDR1 is SGHNT, CDR2 YYREEE, per germline (reference sequence). V lost 4 bases to trimming and J lost 11 bases; unmatched junction nucleotides: 8. The genes are TRBV5-4 and TRBJ2-1; TRBD1 agrees at 8 bases. This specimen was PBMCs, taken around atezolizumab (anti-PD-L1) treatment. The receptor comes from a man between 70 and 80 years old with urothelial cancer. CDR3 nucleotides: TGTGCCAGCAGCCTGGGAACAGGGGGAAAGCAGTTCTTC. Protein product: CASSLGTGGKQFF.